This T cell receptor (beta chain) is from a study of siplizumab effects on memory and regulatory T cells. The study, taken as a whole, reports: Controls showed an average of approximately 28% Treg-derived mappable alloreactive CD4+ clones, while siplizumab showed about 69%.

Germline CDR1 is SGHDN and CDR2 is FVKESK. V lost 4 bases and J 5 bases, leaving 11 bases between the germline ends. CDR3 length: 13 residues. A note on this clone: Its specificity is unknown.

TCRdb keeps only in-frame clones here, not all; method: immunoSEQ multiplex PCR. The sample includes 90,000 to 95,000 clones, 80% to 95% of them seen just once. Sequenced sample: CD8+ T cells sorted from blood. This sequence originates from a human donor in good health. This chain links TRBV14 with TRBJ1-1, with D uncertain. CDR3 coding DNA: TGTGCCAGCAGCCCCCTACCGGGTACTGAAGCTTTCTTT. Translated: CASSPLPGTEAFF.